This T cell receptor (beta chain) emerged from a study of monozygotic twins with inflammatory bowel disease. Regarding the study as a whole: The analysis did not separate different T cell subtypes. Patient repertoire variability may have increased through differing immunosuppressive treatments.

Blood was drawn once per donor, and each sample measured about 2.3 ml. From germline, CDR1 is SGDLS and CDR2 YYNGEE. This CDR3 is 15 amino acids long. TCRdb re-called the 5' RACE reads; every CDR3 protein appears as one record, without DNA. Its table records a few hundred thousand distinct CDR3 sequences. As for this clonotype: Antigen specificity is unknown.

J is TRBJ2-5 and V is TRBV9; TCRdb reports TRBD2, a call that lacks DNA to check it against. The TCR was taken from a human donor with ulcerative colitis or Crohn's disease, or a healthy co-twin of an affected twin (not recorded which). Sequenced: blood. The CDR3 reads CASRPTGALGETQYF.